Shown below are 22 T cell receptor beta chains from a single sample sequenced in a study of cytomegalovirus exposure and HLA in healthy donors. 60 Vbeta and 13 Jbeta primers were used in PCR. Sequencing used immunoSEQ multiplex PCR; TCRdb keeps in-frame clones, though not all of them. This sample has around 33,000 clones, with approximately 91% found just once. The specimen was PBMCs. The origin of the receptors is a woman between 18 and 30 years old in good health and CMV-seronegative.

Turning to this clone: Other DNA sequences in the same sample also yield this CDR3. The chain combines TRBV2 with TRBJ2-2; TRBD1 matches at 7 bases. Germline CDR1 reads SNHLY; CDR2 reads FYNNEI. The CDR3 sequence is 14 residues long. The V and J ends lost 7 bases and 3 bases, in that order; junction bases with no gene match: 5. CDR3 in amino acids: CASTRDRDTGELFF. CDR3 coding DNA: TGTGCCAGCACCCGAGACAGGGACACCGGGGAGCTGTTTTTT.

The V and J genes are TRBV9 and TRBJ2-1; 11 bases agree with TRBD2. From germline, CDR1 is SGDLS and CDR2 YYNGEE. The CDR3 has 17 residues. V lost 3 bases and J lost 0; bases outside the gene matches: 5. CDR3 nucleotides: TGTGCCAGCAGCGCCTATAGCGGGAGGGGCTCCTACAATGAGCAGTTCTTC. Protein: CASSAYSGRGSYNEQFF.

This clone came up a few times. This chain connects TRBV5-1 to TRBJ1-1; 7 nucleotides line up with TRBD1. The CDR3 totals 13 residues. The germline gives CDR1 SGHRS, CDR2 YFSETQ. J lost 7 bases, V lost 4 bases, and 7 bases had no gene match. CDR3 sequence: CASSAQGSGEAFF. The CDR3 region has the DNA TGCGCCAGCAGCGCACAGGGGAGCGGTGAAGCTTTCTTT.

This clone was seen a single time. The gene calls are TRBV7-3 and TRBJ1-1; 9 bases align to TRBD1. There are 15 residues in the CDR3. The V segment lost 5 bases and the J segment 3 bases; nucleotides outside the gene matches: 7. In germline, CDR1 is SGHTA, CDR2 FQGTGA. The CDR3 region is CASSRTGADDTEAFF. The CDR3 DNA reads as TGTGCCAGCAGCCGGACAGGGGCGGATGACACTGAAGCTTTCTTT. Using reference TRBV7-3 and TRBJ1-1 for the parts outside the CDR3, the full variable domain is GAGVSQTPSNKVTEKGKYVELRCDPISGHTALYWYRQSLGQGPEFLIYFQGTGAADDSGLPNDRFFAVRPEGSVSTLKIQRTERGDSAVYLCASSRTGADDTEAFFGQGTRLTVV.

V is TRBV9 and J is TRBJ1-2; maybe TRBD1 (6 bases). The germline V gene encodes CDR1 SGDLS and CDR2 YYNGEE. Trimming pared 3 bases from V and 0 bases from J, leaving 12 bases between. CDR3 length equals 15 residues. The CDR3 here is CASSGGGTSNYGYTF. The CDR3 bases are TGTGCCAGCAGCGGGGGGGGCACCTCTAACTATGGCTACACCTTC. Full variable domain (remainder filled in from reference TRBV9 and TRBJ1-2): DSGVTQTPKHLITATGQRVTLRCSPRSGDLSVYWYQQSLDQGLQFLIQYYNGEERAKGNILERFSAQQFPDLHSELNLSSLELGDSALYFCASSGGGTSNYGYTFGSGTRLTVV.

This clone showed up just once. The chain is built from TRBV30 and TRBJ2-3; D is perhaps TRBD1 (5 bases). Trimming took off 8 bases at V and 0 bases at J, with 15 bases between the two ends. CDR1 is GTSNPN, CDR2 SVGIG, per germline (reference sequence). The CDR3 is made up of 14 amino acids. CDR3 region: CAGAPRSSTDTQYF. The CDR3, as DNA: TGTGCCGGGGCCCCCAGATCTAGCACAGATACGCAGTATTTT.

The chain is built from TRBV7-6 and TRBJ2-3; 9 nucleotides match TRBD1. This CDR3 region has 18 residues. With V trimmed by 4 bases and J by 0 bases, 11 bases remained unmatched. The germline CDR1 and CDR2 sequences are SGHVS and FNYEAQ. CDR3 nucleotide sequence: TGTGCCAGCAGCTCATTATCAGCCGGGACAGGGAGCACAGATACGCAGTATTTT. Its translation: CASSSLSAGTGSTDTQYF. Full variable domain (remainder filled in from reference TRBV7-6 and TRBJ2-3): GAGVSQSPRYKVTKRGQDVALRCDPISGHVSLYWYRQALGQGPEFLTYFNYEAQQDKSGLPNDRFSAERPEGSISTLTIQRTEQRDSAMYRCASSSLSAGTGSTDTQYFGPGTRLTVL.

The V gene is TRBV19, the J gene TRBJ2-7; TRBD2 matches at 10 bases. Germline assignment: CDR1 LNHDA and CDR2 SQIVND (reference sequence). Trimming took 7 bases from V and 1 from J; bases not matched to a gene: 7. The CDR3 spans 15 residues. CDR3 in DNA: TGTGCCAGTAATGTAGCGGGAGGCTCTTCCTACGAGCAGTACTTC. It codes for CASNVAGGSSYEQYF.

The V call is TRBV15, the J call TRBJ2-5; D is possibly TRBD1 (6 bases). The CDR3 covers 15 residues. Trimming left V 1 base short and J 2 bases short, with 11 bases between. The germline V gene encodes CDR1 LNHNV and CDR2 YYDKDF (reference sequence). CDR3 residues: CATSRVGGLQETQYF. In DNA form, the CDR3 reads TGTGCCACCAGCAGAGTAGGGGGTTTGCAAGAGACCCAGTACTTC.

This clone was recorded once. DNA for the CDR3: TGTGCCAGCAGCTTATCACTGGGCTCGGGGGGAAACACCATATATTTT. This sequence encodes CASSLSLGSGGNTIYF. The chain is built from TRBV7-9 and TRBJ1-3; D gene unclear. CDR3 size: 16 residues. CDR1 and CDR2 (germline): SEHNR, FQNEAQ (reference sequence). V was pared by 2 bases and J by 4 bases, with 15 bases between.

The chain links TRBV5-8 to TRBJ1-1, with D perhaps matching TRBD1 (5 bases). Trimming shortened V by 4 bases and J by 10 bases, and 20 bases separated the two germline ends. The CDR3 runs 14 residues. Germline V gene lookup returns CDR1 SGHTS and CDR2 YDEGEE. The CDR3 DNA reads TGTGCCAGCAGCCCCTGGAATGGAGCGCAGGGAGCTTTCTTT. It translates to CASSPWNGAQGAFF.

The chain combines TRBV27 with TRBJ2-3; TRBD2 might be the D (6 bases). The CDR3 spans 14 residues. Trimming removed 5 bases from V and 3 bases from J, with 12 bases in between. Germline CDR1 is MNHEY and CDR2 is SMNVEV (reference sequence). The CDR3 nucleotides read TGTGCCAGCAGTCGAGCGGGTATTACAGATACGCAGTATTTT. Its protein is CASSRAGITDTQYF.

The chain is built from TRBV9 and TRBJ1-1, with 8 bases identical to TRBD1. V dropped 4 bases and J dropped 1; count of bases not matched to a gene: 3. This CDR3 is 14 amino acids long. CDR1 and CDR2 (germline): SGDLS, YYNGEE. The CDR3 DNA is TGTGCCAGCAGCCCAGGACAGGGGAACACTGAAGCTTTCTTT. It codes for CASSPGQGNTEAFF.

Only a few counts were recorded for this clone. This chain joins TRBV5-6 and TRBJ1-2; D perhaps matches TRBD1 (5 bases). Germline V lookup: CDR1 SGHDT, CDR2 YYEEEE. The V end was cut by 2 bases, the J end by 0 bases, with 14 bases between. The CDR3 runs 16 residues. The CDR3 loop reads CASSLERRVTNYGYTF. CDR3 in DNA: TGTGCCAGCAGCTTAGAGCGCAGGGTTACTAACTATGGCTACACCTTC. The variable domain in full, with the rest retrieved from reference TRBV5-6 and TRBJ1-2, is DAGVTQSPTHLIKTRGQQVTLRCSPKSGHDTVSWYQQALGQGPQFIFQYYEEEERQRGNFPDRFSGHQFPNYSSELNVNALLLGDSALYLCASSLERRVTNYGYTFGSGTRLTVV.

This chain uses TRBV5-1 with TRBJ2-5; 16 positions match TRBD2. This CDR3 has 16 residues. V shed 4 bases, J shed 5 bases, and the junction held 5 bases outside the gene matches. Germline V CDR1 and CDR2: SGHRS, YFSETQ. CDR3 nucleotide sequence: TGCGCCAGCAGCCCGGGACTAGCGGGAGGGCCGGAGACCCAGTACTTC. Translation: CASSPGLAGGPETQYF. The full variable domain, in which reference TRBV5-1 and TRBJ2-5 provide the parts outside the CDR3, is KAGVTQTPRYLIKTRGQQVTLSCSPISGHRSVSWYQQTPGQGLQFLFEYFSETQRNKGNFPGRFSGRQFSNSRSEMNVSTLELGDSALYLCASSPGLAGGPETQYFGPGTRLLVL.

The V and J genes are TRBV2 and TRBJ2-2, with 8 nucleotides matching TRBD2. Germline V gene lookup returns CDR1 SNHLY and CDR2 FYNNEI. The CDR3 loop spans 17 amino acids. Trimming cost V 6 bases and J 0 bases; bases outside gene matches: 9. CDR3 protein: CASSLPSGYSNTGELFF. CDR3 nucleotide sequence: TGTGCCAGCAGCTTACCTAGCGGGTACTCGAACACCGGGGAGCTGTTTTTT.

The chain links TRBV9 to TRBJ2-1; D perhaps matches TRBD1 (6 bases). In germline, CDR1 is SGDLS, CDR2 YYNGEE. V shed 3 bases and J shed 0 bases, with 13 bases lying between them. The CDR3 loop spans 16 amino acids. In DNA form, the CDR3 reads TGTGCCAGCAGCGCCCTAGGGGGTAGCTCCTACAATGAGCAGTTCTTC. This translates into CASSALGGSSYNEQFF.

This clone was observed once. The chain couples TRBV15 to TRBJ1-6, with D maybe TRBD1 (6 bases). V was pared by 1 base and J by 6 bases, with 7 bases between. This CDR3 contains 14 residues. Germline CDR1 reads LNHNV; CDR2 reads YYDKDF (reference sequence). For the CDR3, the DNA is TGTGCCACCAGCAGAGGGACAGTTAATTCACCCCTCCACTTT. It specifies CATSRGTVNSPLHF. The complete variable domain, with remaining parts taken from reference TRBV15 and TRBJ1-6, reads DAMVIQNPRYQVTQFGKPVTLSCSQTLNHNVMYWYQQKSSQAPKLLFHYYDKDFNNEADTPDNFQSRRPNTSFCFLDIRSPGLGDTAMYLCATSRGTVNSPLHFGNGTRLTVT.

Only one count was recorded for this clone. This chain links TRBV19 with TRBJ1-1; D is perhaps TRBD1 (6 bases). Germline V gene data show CDR1 as LNHDA and CDR2 as SQIVND (reference sequence). This CDR3 spans 14 amino acids. Trimming pared 5 bases from V and 7 bases from J, leaving 17 bases between. The CDR3 DNA reads as TGTGCCAGTAGTCCCCGGACAGCCTTTTATGAAGCTTTCTTT. As protein: CASSPRTAFYEAFF.

This chain uses TRBV14 with TRBJ2-5, with D perhaps TRBD1 (5 bases). The end of the DNA aligns better with TRBJ2-7, so the J call may be wrong. Germline lookup yields CDR1 SGHDN and CDR2 FVKESK. The CDR3 runs 13 residues. This chain's CDR3 is CASSQTPGNEQYF. In DNA form, the CDR3 reads TGTGCCAGCAGCCAAACCCCAGGGAACGAGCAGTACTTC.

Comment on this clone: Germline is not matched at one junction end, which may reflect a read error. The rearrangement uses TRBV7-9 and TRBJ2-1; D not resolved. Per the germline V gene, CDR1 is SEHNR and CDR2 is FQNEAQ (reference sequence). This CDR3 has 14 amino acids. The CDR3 DNA follows: TGTTCCAGCAGCGCAATCAGGTTCTACAATGAGCAGTTCTTC. Encoded protein: CSSSAIRFYNEQFF.

This sequence joins TRBV2 and TRBJ2-1, with D perhaps TRBD2 (6 bases). The CDR3 sequence is 14 residues long. V lost 2 bases and J lost 12, with 17 bases in between. Germline V CDR1 and CDR2: SNHLY, FYNNEI. The CDR3 DNA reads as TGTGCCAGCAGTGAATCGGAGGGCCCGGTGGTGCAGTTCTTC. Amino acid sequence: CASSESEGPVVQFF.